The next 14 T cell receptor beta chains were all read from a single sample in a study of cytomegalovirus exposure and HLA in healthy donors. The primer mix had 60 Vbeta and 13 Jbeta primers. The protocol was immunoSEQ multiplex PCR, while the TCRdb copy is restricted to in-frame clones and leaves out a portion. The repertoire holds around 150,000 clones, with just over 65% as singletons. Material: PBMCs. All receptors come from a woman aged 55-70 years in good health and CMV-seronegative.

Only one count was recorded for this clone. The V and J genes are TRBV15 and TRBJ1-6, with D maybe TRBD1 (5 bases). V was pared by 2 bases and J by 5 bases, with 10 bases between. Germline V gene sequence: CDR1 LNHNV, CDR2 YYDKDF (reference sequence). CDR3 size: 15 residues. As DNA, the CDR3 is TGTGCCACCAGCAGAACCAGGGAGGATAATTCACCCCTCCACTTT. Its translation: CATSRTREDNSPLHF. Full variable domain (outside the CDR3, taken from reference TRBV15 and TRBJ1-6): DAMVIQNPRYQVTQFGKPVTLSCSQTLNHNVMYWYQQKSSQAPKLLFHYYDKDFNNEADTPDNFQSRRPNTSFCFLDIRSPGLGDTAMYLCATSRTREDNSPLHFGNGTRLTVT.

The chain carries TRBV7-3 and TRBJ2-5, with 9 bases identical to TRBD1. The CDR3 covers 13 residues. V was pared by 5 bases and J by 4 bases, with 2 bases of the junction left unmatched. Per the germline V gene, CDR1 is SGHTA and CDR2 is FQGTGA. This CDR3 reads CASSPGQGETQYF. DNA for the CDR3: TGTGCCAGCAGCCCGGGACAGGGAGAGACCCAGTACTTC.

The chain combines TRBV4-1 with TRBJ1-5, with TRBD1 identical over 7 bases. The CDR3 totals 15 residues. The V gene's germline CDR1 is MGHRA and CDR2 YSYEKL. The J segment lost 7 bases and the V segment lost 2 bases, leaving 8 bases of the junction unmatched. The DNA for the CDR3 is TGCGCCAGCAGCCAACTTACAGGGGTTCAACAGCCCCAGCATTTT. Translated: CASSQLTGVQQPQHF.

This sequence joins TRBV16 and TRBJ1-4; no clear D gene. The V end was cut by 4 bases, the J end by 0 bases, with 9 bases between. CDR1 and CDR2 (germline): KGHSY, FQNENV. The CDR3 spans 15 residues. The CDR3 region is CASSPHSATNEKLFF. The CDR3 DNA sequence: TGTGCCAGCAGCCCCCACAGTGCAACTAATGAAAAACTGTTTTTT.

The V and J genes are TRBV28 and TRBJ2-5, with 12 nucleotides matching TRBD2. The V gene end was trimmed by 3 bases and the J gene end by 4 bases; junction bases not matched to a gene: 27. Germline V gives CDR1 MDHEN, CDR2 SYDVKM. CDR3 size: 23 residues. CDR3 nucleotides: TGTGCCAGCAGTTTTATCACCCCCCCCCTCCCAATACTAGCGGGAGGTGGCGGAGAGACCCAGTACTTC. This gives the protein CASSFITPPLPILAGGGGETQYF. The entire variable domain, with the rest obtained from reference TRBV28 and TRBJ2-5, is as follows: DVKVTQSSRYLVKRTGEKVFLECVQDMDHENMFWYRQDPGLGLRLIYFSYDVKMKEKGDIPEGYSVSREKKERFSLILESASTNQTSMYLCASSFITPPLPILAGGGGETQYFGPGTRLLVL.

The rearrangement joins TRBV4-1 to TRBJ1-5; maybe TRBD1 (6 bases). Deletions cut 1 base from V and 2 bases from J, with 12 bases between. This CDR3 has 16 amino acids. Germline V lookup: CDR1 MGHRA, CDR2 YSYEKL. DNA of the CDR3: TGCGCCAGCAGCCAAGGATGGGGGCCGGGCAATCAGCCCCAGCATTTT. This translates into CASSQGWGPGNQPQHF.

The sample holds one count of this clone. The gene calls are TRBV19 and TRBJ1-5, with D perhaps matching TRBD1 (5 bases). V was shortened by 2 bases and J by 2 bases, with 13 bases between the two germline ends. The germline CDR1 and CDR2 sequences are LNHDA and SQIVND (reference sequence). This CDR3 is 16 amino acids long. In nucleotides, the CDR3 is TGTGCCAGTAGTATACAGGGAGGTAAGGGCAATCAGCCCCAGCATTTT. Its translation: CASSIQGGKGNQPQHF. The full variable domain, rest sourced from reference TRBV19 and TRBJ1-5, is DGGITQSPKYLFRKEGQNVTLSCEQNLNHDAMYWYRQDPGQGLRLIYYSQIVNDFQKGDIAEGYSVSREKKESFPLTVTSAQKNPTAFYLCASSIQGGKGNQPQHFGDGTRLSIL.

This clone came up a few times. This chain uses TRBV29-1 with TRBJ1-1; D perhaps matches TRBD1 (6 bases). Trimming left V 6 bases short and J 7 bases short, with 21 bases between. The germline V gene encodes CDR1 SQVTM and CDR2 ANQGSEA. This CDR3 contains 14 residues. In DNA, the CDR3 is TGCAGCGTCCAAGGAGGCAGGGGTATAGGTGAAGCTTTCTTT. This codes for CSVQGGRGIGEAFF. The full variable domain, its missing parts supplied by reference TRBV29-1 and TRBJ1-1, is SAVISQKPSRDICQRGTSLTIQCQVDSQVTMMFWYRQQPGQSLTLIATANQGSEATYESGFVIDKFPISRPNLTFSTLTVSNMSPEDSSIYLCSVQGGRGIGEAFFGQGTRLTVV.

The chain recombines TRBV5-1 with TRBJ2-5; tentative D call: TRBD2 (7 bases). CDR3 length: 16 amino acids. Germline CDR1 SGHRS, CDR2 YFSETQ. V was shortened by 4 bases and J by 2 bases, with 18 bases between the two germline ends. CDR3 nucleotide sequence: TGCGCCAGCAGCAGAGGGGGGGGTGGAGGTCAAGAGACCCAGTACTTC. This translates into CASSRGGGGGQETQYF.

Concerning this clone: At one end, the junction sequence differs from germline, possibly due to a read error. The gene calls are TRBV7-9 and TRBJ2-7, with 7 bases matching TRBD2. CDR1 is SEHNR and CDR2 is FQNEAQ in the germline V gene (reference sequence). CDR3 length: 15 residues. The CDR3 DNA reads as TGTTCCAGCAGTTGGGGGGGAATTAGCTCCTACGAGCAGTACTTC. The encoded protein is CSSSWGGISSYEQYF.

The J gene is TRBJ2-1, the V gene TRBV7-2; TRBD2 matches at 9 bases. The ends lost 4 bases at V and 4 bases at J; junction bases unmatched: 8. The CDR3 runs to 16 residues. Germline-derived CDR1 and CDR2 are SGHTA and FQGNSA. CDR3 loop: CASSSFSGRGYNEQFF. Written as DNA, the CDR3 is TGTGCCAGCAGCTCCTTTAGCGGGAGAGGATACAATGAGCAGTTCTTC. Based on the CDR3 plus reference TRBV7-2 and TRBJ2-1, the full variable domain is GAGVSQSPSNKVTEKGKDVELRCDPISGHTALYWYRQSLGQGLEFLIYFQGNSAPDKSGLPSDRFSAERTGGSVSTLTIQRTQQEDSAVYLCASSSFSGRGYNEQFFGPGTRLTVL.

This clone was seen just once. The chain employs TRBV19 and TRBJ2-4; 7 bases map to TRBD1. The CDR3 consists of 14 residues. The junction had 3 bases not matched to a gene; V was cut back by 4 bases and J by 3 bases. The germline CDR1 and CDR2 sequences are LNHDA and SQIVND (reference sequence). The CDR3 coding sequence is TGTGCCAGTAGTAAACAGGGGAACAAAAACATTCAGTACTTC. Protein product: CASSKQGNKNIQYF.

This chain uses TRBV15 with TRBJ2-5, with TRBD1 identical over 9 bases. The trim removed 3 bases at V and 4 bases at J, leaving 3 bases unmatched. Germline CDR1 reads LNHNV; CDR2 reads YYDKDF (reference sequence). The CDR3 consists of 14 residues. The CDR3 spells CATSRGQGRETQYF. The CDR3 bases are TGTGCCACCAGCAGGGGACAGGGAAGAGAGACCCAGTACTTC.

The V gene is TRBV19, the J gene TRBJ2-7; possibly TRBD1 for D (8 bases). In germline, CDR1 is LNHDA, CDR2 SQIVND (reference sequence). V dropped 10 bases and J dropped 10 bases, with 23 bases sitting between them. The CDR3 loop spans 13 amino acids. CDR3 DNA: TGTGCCACCCGGATTACAGGGGGGGGGCCTCAGTACTTC. Protein: CATRITGGGPQYF.